Below, 19 T cell receptor beta chains from the same sample are listed, as sequenced in a study of T cell responses to AZD1222 COVID-19 vaccine. Sequencing was performed with immunoSEQ multiplex PCR; in TCRdb, only in-frame clones are kept and a portion is missing. The sample lists 90,000 to 120,000 clones, roughly 85% seen once, with less than 6% in the top ten. The sample was peripheral blood, taken 28 days after the second AZD1222 dose. The receptors derive from an adult who received the AZD1222 COVID-19 vaccine.

The genes are TRBV5-6 and TRBJ2-7; 8 nucleotides line up with TRBD1. The CDR3 contains 15 residues. With 0 bases clipped from V and 3 bases from J, the junction kept 5 bases outside the gene matches. CDR1 and CDR2 from the germline V gene are SGHDT and YYEEEE. This CDR3 is CASSLDGRGLYEQYF. Here the CDR3 DNA reads TGTGCCAGCAGCTTGGATGGCAGGGGGCTCTACGAGCAGTACTTC.

The gene calls are TRBV5-4 and TRBJ1-2, with D maybe TRBD1 (5 bases). The germline V gene encodes CDR1 SGHNT and CDR2 YYREEE (reference sequence). Trimming cost V 3 bases and J 2 bases, with 14 bases left between them. The length of the CDR3 is 15 residues. The CDR3 nucleotides read TGTGCCAGCAGCTCATCAGGGACTTTCAACTATGGCTACACCTTC. Its translation: CASSSSGTFNYGYTF.

The chain uses TRBV19 and TRBJ1-4; the D is unclear. Germline CDR1 and CDR2: LNHDA and SQIVND (reference sequence). V gave up 7 bases and J gave up 3 bases, with 12 bases separating them. The CDR3 covers 14 residues. The CDR3 reads CASKATPANEKLFF. DNA for the CDR3: TGTGCCAGTAAAGCGACACCGGCTAATGAAAAACTGTTTTTT.

The genes are TRBV25-1 and TRBJ2-3; no definite D call. The ends were cut back, 7 bases at V and 7 bases at J, with 15 bases in the middle. Germline CDR1 MGHDK, CDR2 SYGVNS. This CDR3 spans 13 amino acids. The CDR3 region is CASMYGVWNTQYF. In nucleotides, the CDR3 is TGTGCCAGCATGTATGGGGTTTGGAATACGCAGTATTTT.

J is TRBJ1-6 and V is TRBV7-2; 7 nucleotides match TRBD1. Trimming at V came to 5 bases and at J to 7 bases, leaving 5 bases not matched to a gene. The CDR3 length is 14 residues. Looked up from germline, CDR1 is SGHTA and CDR2 is FQGNSA. The CDR3 here is CASSPDRANSPLHF. The CDR3 nucleotides are TGTGCCAGCAGCCCAGACAGGGCCAATTCACCCCTCCACTTT.

The rearrangement uses TRBV10-1 and TRBJ2-3; D call uncertain. The germline V gene has CDR1 WNHNN and CDR2 SYGVQD (reference sequence). The CDR3 has 11 residues. V was clipped by 3 bases and J by 6 bases, with 4 bases between them. The CDR3 DNA reads TGCGCCAGCAGTGACTTGGATACGCAGTATTTT. Its translation: CASSDLDTQYF.

V gene TRBV6-6 combines with J gene TRBJ1-2; D unclear. CDR1 is MNHNY, CDR2 SVGAGI, per germline (reference sequence). The CDR3 has 11 residues. V was trimmed by 6 bases and J by 4 bases, leaving 6 bases between them. CDR3 nucleotides: TGTGCCAGCAGGAGAACCTATGGCTACACCTTC. The encoded protein is CASRRTYGYTF.

This chain links TRBV27 with TRBJ1-1, with 10 positions matching TRBD1. The germline gives CDR1 MNHEY, CDR2 SMNVEV (reference sequence). The junction had 9 bases not matched to a gene; V was cut back by 4 bases and J by 4 bases. The CDR3 consists of 16 residues. Here the CDR3 reads CASSSPPTGGLTEAFF. The CDR3 DNA reads as TGTGCCAGCAGTTCCCCCCCGACAGGGGGCCTCACTGAAGCTTTCTTT.

The chain joins TRBV2 to TRBJ1-6; D gene unclear. This CDR3 region has 12 residues. Germline V gene sequence: CDR1 SNHLY, CDR2 FYNNEI. The V end was cut by 6 bases, the J end by 9 bases, with 9 bases between. The CDR3 reads CASRDGPSPLHF. Written as DNA, the CDR3 is TGTGCCAGCAGGGACGGACCTTCACCCCTCCACTTT.

This chain connects TRBV15 to TRBJ2-5; TRBD1 aligns across 7 bases. The CDR3 sequence is 17 residues long. Losses at the gene ends were 1 base for V and 2 bases for J; bases not matched to a gene: 10. Per germline, CDR1 LNHNV and CDR2 YYDKDF (reference sequence). The CDR3 here is CATSRASLTGLQETQYF. As DNA, the CDR3 is TGTGCCACCAGCAGAGCGAGCCTGACAGGGTTGCAAGAGACCCAGTACTTC.

The rearrangement uses TRBV5-1 and TRBJ2-2; no reliable D call. Germline loops: CDR1 SGHRS, CDR2 YFSETQ. CDR3 length: 14 amino acids. The ends were cut back, 0 bases at V and 1 base at J, with 4 bases in the middle. The CDR3 sequence: CASSLAQNTGELFF. CDR3 bases: TGCGCCAGCAGCTTGGCCCAGAACACCGGGGAGCTGTTTTTT.

The chain links TRBV30 to TRBJ1-6; D remains unclear. Germline loops: CDR1 GTSNPN, CDR2 SVGIG (reference sequence). V gave up 0 bases and J gave up 7 bases, with 13 bases separating them. CDR3 length: 15 residues. CDR3 loop: CAWSVSPSRNSPLHF. The CDR3 region has the DNA TGTGCCTGGAGTGTATCCCCGAGCCGGAATTCACCCCTCCACTTT.

The CDR3 here is CASSLVSVTNYGYTF. Here the CDR3 DNA reads TGTGCCAGCAGCTTGGTTTCGGTAACTAACTATGGCTACACCTTC. The genes are TRBV5-6 and TRBJ1-2; D not certain. The V gene's germline CDR1 is SGHDT and CDR2 YYEEEE. The CDR3 loop spans 15 amino acids. V was trimmed by 0 bases and J by 0 bases, leaving 9 bases between them. Filled out from reference TRBV5-6 and TRBJ1-2, the complete variable domain reads DAGVTQSPTHLIKTRGQQVTLRCSPKSGHDTVSWYQQALGQGPQFIFQYYEEEERQRGNFPDRFSGHQFPNYSSELNVNALLLGDSALYLCASSLVSVTNYGYTFGSGTRLTVV.

This clone was found a few times. The chain combines TRBV28 with TRBJ2-7; D is undetermined. Germline CDR1 MDHEN, CDR2 SYDVKM. This CDR3 has 12 amino acids. Trimming stripped 2 bases from V and 5 bases from J, with 7 bases between. CDR3 bases: TGTGCCAGCAGTTTAGACCGGAACGAGCAGTACTTC. As protein: CASSLDRNEQYF.

The CDR3 is CASSLANQETQYF. The DNA for the CDR3 is TGTGCCAGCAGTTTGGCCAACCAAGAGACCCAGTACTTC. The chain employs TRBV12-3 or TRBV12-4 and TRBJ2-5, with no clear D. The V and J ends lost 3 bases and 0 bases respectively, with 5 bases between them. The length of the CDR3 is 13 residues.

This clone was observed a handful of times. V gene TRBV11-2 combines with J gene TRBJ1-1; D is undetermined. The ends were cut back, 2 bases at V and 3 bases at J, with 10 bases in the middle. There are 14 residues in the CDR3. Germline CDR1 reads SGHAT; CDR2 reads FQNNGV. This chain's CDR3 is CASSLRSLHTEAFF. CDR3 DNA: TGTGCCAGCAGCTTACGGTCCCTCCACACTGAAGCTTTCTTT.

The chain carries TRBV3-1 (or the pseudogene TRBV3-2) and TRBJ1-2; 8 nucleotides line up with TRBD1. CDR1 is LGHDT, CDR2 YNNKEL, per germline (reference sequence). V was pared by 4 bases and J by 1 base, with 5 bases of the junction left unmatched. The CDR3 contains 15 residues. The CDR3 region is CASSRGQGSNYGYTF. CDR3 coding DNA: TGTGCCAGCAGCCGCGGACAGGGCAGTAACTATGGCTACACCTTC.

The chain couples TRBV5-1 to TRBJ1-5, with 10 bases lining up with TRBD1. The germline CDR1 and CDR2 sequences are SGHRS and YFSETQ. Unmatched junction bases numbered 23, after V lost 4 bases and J lost 7 bases. CDR3 length: 20 amino acids. Here the CDR3 reads CASSPGPSGTGVRFSQPQHF. In nucleotides, the CDR3 is TGCGCCAGCAGCCCGGGTCCGTCCGGGACAGGGGTACGATTTTCCCAGCCCCAGCATTTT.

The chain has TRBV6-5 and TRBJ2-7; TRBD1 or TRBD2 may be the D gene (5 bases each). The V gene lost 0 bases and the J gene lost 2 bases, with 11 bases spanning the gap. Germline CDR1 and CDR2: MNHEY and SVGAGI. There are 15 residues in the CDR3. CDR3 DNA sequence: TGTGCCAGCAGTTACTCCCGGGACGGCACCTACGAGCAGTACTTC. Translation gives CASSYSRDGTYEQYF.